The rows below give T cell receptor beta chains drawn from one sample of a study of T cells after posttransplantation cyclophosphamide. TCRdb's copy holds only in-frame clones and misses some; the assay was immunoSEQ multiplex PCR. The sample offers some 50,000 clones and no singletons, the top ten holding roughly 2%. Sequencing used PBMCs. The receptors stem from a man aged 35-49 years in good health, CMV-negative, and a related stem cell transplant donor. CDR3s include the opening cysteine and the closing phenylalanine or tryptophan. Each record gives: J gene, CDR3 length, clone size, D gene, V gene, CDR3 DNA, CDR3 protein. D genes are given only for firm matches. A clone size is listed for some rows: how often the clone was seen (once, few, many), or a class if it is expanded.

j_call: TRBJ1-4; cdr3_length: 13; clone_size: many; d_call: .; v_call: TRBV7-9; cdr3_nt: TGTGCCAGCAGCCCAGGACAGCGCGAAAAACTGTTTTTT; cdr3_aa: CASSPGQREKLFF
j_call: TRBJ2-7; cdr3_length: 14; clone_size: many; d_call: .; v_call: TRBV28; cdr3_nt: TGTGCCAGCAGTCCAACCCGGACAGCTTACGAGCAGTACTTC; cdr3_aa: CASSPTRTAYEQYF
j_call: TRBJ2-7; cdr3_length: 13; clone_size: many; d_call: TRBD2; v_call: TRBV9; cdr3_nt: TGTGCCAGCAGCGTAGACCCAACGGGGGGACCACTGTTC; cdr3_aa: CASSVDPTGGPLF
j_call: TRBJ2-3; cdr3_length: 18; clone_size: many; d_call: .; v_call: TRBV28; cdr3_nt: TGTGCCAGCAGTTTATTTGTAACAGACATTTCTAGCACAGATACGCAGTATTTT; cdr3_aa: CASSLFVTDISSTDTQYF
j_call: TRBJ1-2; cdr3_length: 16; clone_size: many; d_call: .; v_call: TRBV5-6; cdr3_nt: TGTGCCAGCAGCTTGTACGGCTCAGACAATTACTATGGCTACACCTTC; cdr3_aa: CASSLYGSDNYYGYTF
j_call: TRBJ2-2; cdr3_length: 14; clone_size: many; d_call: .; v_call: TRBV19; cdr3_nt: TGTGCCAGTAGTATAAAAGGGAGCACCGGGGAGCTGTTTTTT; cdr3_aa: CASSIKGSTGELFF
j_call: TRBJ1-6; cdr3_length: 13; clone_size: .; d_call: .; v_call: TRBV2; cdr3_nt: TGTGCCAGCAGTGTTACAGGTCCTCCACCCCTCCACTTT; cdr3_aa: CASSVTGPPPLHF
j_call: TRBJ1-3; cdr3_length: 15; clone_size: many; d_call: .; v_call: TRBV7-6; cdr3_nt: TGTGCCAGCAGCTTAACAGTGATCTCTGGAAACACCATATATTTT; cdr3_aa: CASSLTVISGNTIYF
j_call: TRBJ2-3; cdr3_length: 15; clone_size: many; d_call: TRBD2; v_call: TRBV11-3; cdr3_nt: TGTGCCAGCAGCTTCAGCGGGAGGGGCACAGATACGCAGTATTTT; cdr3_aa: CASSFSGRGTDTQYF
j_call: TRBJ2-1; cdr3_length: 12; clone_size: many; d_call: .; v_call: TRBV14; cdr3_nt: TGTGCCAGCAGTCTTGCTAGCCATGAGCAGTTCTTC; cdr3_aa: CASSLASHEQFF
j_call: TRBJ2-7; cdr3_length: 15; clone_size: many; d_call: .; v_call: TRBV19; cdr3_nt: TGTGCCAGTAGTATAGGCCCTGGGGCCGCGGGGGAGCAGTACTTC; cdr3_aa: CASSIGPGAAGEQYF
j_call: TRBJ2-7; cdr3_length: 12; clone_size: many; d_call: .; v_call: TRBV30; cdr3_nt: TGTGCCTGGAGTCGGGGAAGAAGCGAGCAGTACTTC; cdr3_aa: CAWSRGRSEQYF
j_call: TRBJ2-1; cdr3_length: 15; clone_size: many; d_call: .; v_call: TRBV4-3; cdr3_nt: TGCGCCAGCAGCCAACTCGGGAATGGTCGCAATGAGCAGTTCTTC; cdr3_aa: CASSQLGNGRNEQFF
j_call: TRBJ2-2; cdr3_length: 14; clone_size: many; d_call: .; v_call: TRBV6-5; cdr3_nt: TGTGCCAGCAGTTATCGGGGGATCTCCGGGGAGCTGTTTTTT; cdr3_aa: CASSYRGISGELFF
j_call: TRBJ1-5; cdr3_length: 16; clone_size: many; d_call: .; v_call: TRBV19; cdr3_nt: TGTGCCAGTAGTAAGCGTCCTGGAATGAGCAATCAGCCCCAGCATTTT; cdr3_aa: CASSKRPGMSNQPQHF
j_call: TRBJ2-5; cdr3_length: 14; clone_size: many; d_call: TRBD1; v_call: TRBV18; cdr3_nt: TGTGCCAGCTCACCTGGACAGGGTCAGGAGACCCAGTACTTC; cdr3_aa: CASSPGQGQETQYF
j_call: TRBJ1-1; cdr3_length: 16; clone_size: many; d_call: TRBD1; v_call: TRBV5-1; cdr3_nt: TGCGCCAGCAGCTTGTTCTTAGGGGGCGAGGCCACTGAAGCTTTCTTT; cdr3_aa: CASSLFLGGEATEAFF
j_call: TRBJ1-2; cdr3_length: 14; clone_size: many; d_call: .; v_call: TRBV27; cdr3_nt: TGTGCCAGCAGTTTATTGGGCGCTAACTATGGCTACACCTTC; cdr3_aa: CASSLLGANYGYTF
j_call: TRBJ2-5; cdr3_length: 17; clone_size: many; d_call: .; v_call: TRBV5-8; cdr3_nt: TGTGCCAGCAGCTTGCTACTCGGACTAGGGGGGGGCGAGACCCAGTACTTC; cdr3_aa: CASSLLLGLGGGETQYF
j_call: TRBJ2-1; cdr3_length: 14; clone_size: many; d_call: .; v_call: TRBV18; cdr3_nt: TGTGCCAGCTCACCGGCGACTAGTTCGGTAGAGCAGTTCTTC; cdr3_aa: CASSPATSSVEQFF
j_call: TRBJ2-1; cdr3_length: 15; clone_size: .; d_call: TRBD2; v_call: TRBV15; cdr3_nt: TGTGCCACCAGCAGATCACTAGCGGGAACTCTACAGCAGTTCTTC; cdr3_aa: CATSRSLAGTLQQFF
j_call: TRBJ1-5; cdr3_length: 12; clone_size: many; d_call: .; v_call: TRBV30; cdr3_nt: TGTGCCTGGAGTGCCGGGAATCAGCCCCAGCATTTT; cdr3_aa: CAWSAGNQPQHF
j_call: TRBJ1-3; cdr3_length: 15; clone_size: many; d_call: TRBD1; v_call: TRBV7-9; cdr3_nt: TGTGCCAGCAGCTTAAGAACAGGGGCTGGAAACACCATATATTTT; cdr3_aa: CASSLRTGAGNTIYF
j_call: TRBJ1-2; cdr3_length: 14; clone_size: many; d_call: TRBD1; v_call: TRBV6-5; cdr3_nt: TGTGCCAGCGGGGGACAGGGACTTAACTATGGCTACACCTTC; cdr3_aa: CASGGQGLNYGYTF
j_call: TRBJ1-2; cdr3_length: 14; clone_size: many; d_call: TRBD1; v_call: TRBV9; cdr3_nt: TGTGCCAGCAGCCCGACAGGGGGGGTTTTAGGCTACACCTTC; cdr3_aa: CASSPTGGVLGYTF
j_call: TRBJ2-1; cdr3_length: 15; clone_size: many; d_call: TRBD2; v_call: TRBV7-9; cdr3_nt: TGTGCCAGCAGCCAACTAAAGCGGGAGGGCACTGAGCAGTTCTTC; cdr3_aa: CASSQLKREGTEQFF
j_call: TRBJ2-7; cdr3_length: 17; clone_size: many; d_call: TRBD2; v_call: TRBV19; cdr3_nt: TGTGCCAGTAGTATCTCGGGACTAGCGGGAGGCTCCTACGAGCAGTACTTC; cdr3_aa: CASSISGLAGGSYEQYF
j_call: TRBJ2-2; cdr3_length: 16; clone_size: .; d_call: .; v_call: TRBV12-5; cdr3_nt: TGTGCTAGTGGTTTGGGGTGGGAGGTCGACCCCGGGGAGCTGTTTTTT; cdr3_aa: CASGLGWEVDPGELFF
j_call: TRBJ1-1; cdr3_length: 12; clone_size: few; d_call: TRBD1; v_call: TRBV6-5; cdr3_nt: TGTGCCAGCAGTCCTGGACAGGGAAGGGCTTTCTTT; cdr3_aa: CASSPGQGRAFF